This T cell receptor beta chain originates from a study of blood T cell repertoires in COVID-19. Sequenced by immunoSEQ multiplex PCR; TCRdb stores in-frame clones only, minus some. The data show about 300,000 clones, 89% seen once. V was pared by 0 bases and J by 5 bases, with 13 bases of the junction left unmatched. The CDR3 extends over 17 amino acids. Germline CDR1 is SGHRS and CDR2 is YFSETQ. The receptor comes from a man in his sixties who had recovered from COVID-19. The sample consisted of PBMCs or T cells enriched from blood (not recorded which). This chain connects TRBV5-1 to TRBJ2-5; TRBD2 matches at 7 bases. In DNA form, the CDR3 reads TGCGCCAGCAGCTTGGGGTCTAGCGGAGGGGCGCAGGAGACCCAGTACTTC. Translation: CASSLGSSGGAQETQYF.